This TCR beta chain was recovered during a study of blood T cell repertoires in COVID-19. Sequenced by immunoSEQ multiplex PCR; TCRdb stores in-frame clones only, minus some. The table shows over 200,000 clones, with around 88% occurring only once. V trimming: 4 bases; J trimming: 5 bases; junction bases outside the gene matches: 8. The CDR3 contains 16 residues. CDR1 MDHEN and CDR2 SYDVKM come from the germline V gene. The receptor comes from a man older than 75 with acute or convalescent COVID-19. Sequencing used peripheral blood. The J gene is TRBJ2-5, the V gene TRBV28, with 12 bases lining up with TRBD1. The CDR3 nucleotides are TGTGCCAGCAGTTCCCCCGGGACAGGGGGCGACGAGACCCAGTACTTC. Protein: CASSSPGTGGDETQYF.